The present T cell receptor (beta chain) was sequenced within a study of persistence of HIV-infected CD4 T cells. This CDR3 contains 15 residues. The germline CDR1 and CDR2 sequences are MNHEY and SVGAGI. V shed 0 bases and J shed 2 bases, with 9 bases lying between them. This clone appeared once. Its antigen is still unknown. Study conclusions and caveats: Antigen-responding cells were enriched for degenerate expanded CDR3beta sequences.

The stimulus was lysate of CMV-infected fibroblasts, around 10 ug/mL. Memory cells lacking CD40L and CD69 with high CD45RO were sorted. The immunoSEQ assay was version 4, run in survey mode. Method: immunoSEQ multiplex PCR; TCRdb's copy keeps in-frame clones and lacks some. The data contain roughly 35,000 clones, less than 90% of them singletons. This material consisted of CD4+ T cells sorted from PBMCs after roughly 20-hour stimulation, taken from a patient who received antiretroviral therapy. The chain has TRBV6-5 and TRBJ2-3; D gene unclear. This receptor was identified in an adult man with HIV who was CMV-seropositive. This CDR3 reads CASSYSRWDTDTQYF. CDR3 sequence (DNA): TGTGCCAGCAGTTACTCGAGGTGGGACACAGATACGCAGTATTTT.